This T cell receptor beta chain was found in a study of shared clonotypes between healthy human individuals. The ends lost 2 bases at V and 8 bases at J; junction bases unmatched: 11. CDR1 is GTSNPN, CDR2 SVGIG, per germline (reference sequence). The CDR3 loop spans 14 amino acids. The method was immunoSEQ multiplex PCR; TCRdb's version includes in-frame clones alone and lacks a portion of them. The sample contains 2 million to 2.5 million clones, more than 90% of which appear only once. The study, taken as a whole, reports: Incomplete sequencing of sorted subsets was indicated by rarefaction despite large depth. Shared across four donors were roughly 5% of the naive CD4 clonotypes. Larger estimated richness was generally seen in naive subsets than in memory subsets.

For this clone: The antigen remains unidentified.

Sequencing was done on a sample of naive CD4+ T cells sorted from blood. Subset defined: CD45RA+ positively selected. The sequence was collected from a man aged 18 to 30 in good health. This sequence joins TRBV30 and TRBJ1-2; 7 bases agree with TRBD1. CDR3 in amino acids: CAWSFNTQGGGYTF. For the CDR3, the DNA is TGTGCCTGGAGTTTCAATACTCAGGGGGGCGGCTACACCTTC.